Listed below are T cell receptor beta chains from one sample, sequenced in a study of blood T cell repertoires in COVID-19. Profiling relied on immunoSEQ multiplex PCR, and the TCRdb table lists in-frame clones only, not all of them. Found here are around 170,000 clones, about 90% of them singletons; the top ten hold about 6.5%. Input material: PBMCs or T cells enriched from blood (not recorded which). These receptors all come from a woman between 45 and 60 years old who had recovered from COVID-19. Both conserved end residues are part of each CDR3. The D gene is left open where the match is weak. A row's size may be missing; if present it is once, few, many or a size class.

>once|-|TRBJ1-2|TRBV18
CASSRGESANYGYTF
TGTGCCAGCTCACGGGGGGAAAGCGCTAACTATGGCTACACCTTC
>-|TRBD2|TRBJ2-7|TRBV2
CASIGLAGPYEQYF
TGTGCCAGCATCGGACTAGCGGGACCTTACGAGCAGTACTTC
>once|-|TRBJ1-2|TRBV28
CASSPQGIGGYTF
TGTGCCAGCAGTCCGCAGGGGATCGGTGGCTACACCTTC
>-|-|TRBJ1-4|TRBV4-2
CASSQDKGGWKLFF
TGTGCCAGCAGCCAAGATAAAGGAGGGTGGAAACTGTTTTTT
>-|-|TRBJ1-5|TRBV28
CASSATYSNQPQHF
TGTGCCAGCAGCGCCACCTATAGCAATCAGCCCCAGCATTTT
>-|TRBD2|TRBJ2-7|TRBV19
CASSPGTSGTYEQYF
TGTGCCAGTAGTCCGGGGACTAGCGGGACCTACGAGCAGTACTTC
>-|-|TRBJ1-2|TRBV2
CASSDQGYYGYTF
TGTGCCAGCAGTGACCAGGGGTACTATGGCTACACCTTC
>-|-|TRBJ1-6|TRBV6-6
CASSSGYNSPLHF
TGTGCCAGCAGTTCAGGCTATAATTCACCCCTCCACTTT
>once|-|TRBJ1-5|TRBV19
CASSIDSGNSNQPQHF
TGTGCCAGTAGTATAGATTCCGGTAATAGCAATCAGCCCCAGCATTTT
>-|-|TRBJ2-3|TRBV27
CASSLVRTGTDTQYF
TGTGCCAGCAGTTTGGTTCGGACTGGAACAGATACGCAGTATTTT
>-|-|TRBJ1-5|TRBV6-2/TRBV6-3
CASSYIQAPNQPQHF
TGTGCCAGCAGTTATATTCAGGCGCCAAATCAGCCCCAGCATTTT
>-|-|TRBJ2-7|TRBV2
CASNQGTIVESF
TGTGCCAGCAATCAGGGGACGATTGTGGAGAGCTTC
>-|-|TRBJ2-2|TRBV6-5
CASRLGRYTGELFF
TGTGCCAGCAGATTGGGCAGATACACCGGGGAGCTGTTTTTT
>-|-|TRBJ1-2|TRBV21-1
CASSTLEGRGQGGYTF
TGTGCCAGCAGCACACTAGAAGGCAGGGGGCAAGGTGGCTACACCTTC
>few|TRBD1|TRBJ2-2|TRBV28
CASSFTGGLNTGELFF
TGTGCCAGCAGTTTTACAGGGGGCCTCAACACCGGGGAGCTGTTTTTT
>-|-|TRBJ2-5|TRBV7-9
CASSFSGGQETQYF
TGTGCCAGCAGCTTTAGCGGAGGCCAAGAGACCCAGTACTTC
>-|TRBD2|TRBJ2-1|TRBV6-2/TRBV6-3
CASSYGGGAYNEQFF
TGTGCCAGCAGTTACGGCGGGGGAGCCTACAATGAGCAGTTCTTC
>-|-|TRBJ2-5|TRBV9
CASSVVGGPVETQYF
TGTGCCAGCAGCGTAGTAGGAGGGCCGGTGGAGACCCAGTACTTC
>-|TRBD2|TRBJ2-1|TRBV19
CASKTAGFYNEQFF
TGTGCCAGTAAGACAGCGGGATTCTACAATGAGCAGTTCTTC
>-|-|TRBJ2-1|TRBV6-5
CASSYSEGTANEQFF
TGTGCCAGCAGTTACTCGGAAGGAACAGCCAATGAGCAGTTCTTC
>-|-|TRBJ2-7|TRBV7-2
CASSLAASASYEQYF
TGTGCCAGCAGCTTAGCGGCCAGTGCCTCCTACGAGCAGTACTTC
>-|TRBD1|TRBJ2-7|TRBV30
CAWTDRAPYEQYF
TGTGCCTGGACGGACAGGGCCCCCTACGAGCAGTACTTC
>-|-|TRBJ2-6|TRBV3-1/TRBV3-2
CASSQSPRRSGANVLTF
TGTGCCAGCAGCCAATCCCCCCGCAGGTCCGGGGCCAACGTCCTGACTTTC
>-|TRBD1|TRBJ1-1|TRBV5-1
CASSLAGTGGFMNTEAFF
TGCGCCAGCAGCTTGGCCGGGACAGGGGGCTTTATGAACACTGAAGCTTTCTTT
>once|TRBD1|TRBJ1-2|TRBV3-1/TRBV3-2
CASSRHGGDRGRDGYTF
TGTGCCAGCAGCCGCCACGGGGGTGACAGGGGGCGAGATGGCTACACCTTC
>-|TRBD1|TRBJ2-1|TRBV7-9
CASRVEGQGVNEQFF
TGTGCCAGCAGAGTTGAAGGACAGGGCGTCAATGAGCAGTTCTTC
>-|-|TRBJ1-4|TRBV7-9
CASSLAGLTGVKLFF
TGTGCCAGCAGCTTAGCAGGATTAACAGGAGTCAAACTGTTTTTT
>-|-|TRBJ1-1|TRBV2
CASRAGEKTEAFF
TGTGCCAGCAGAGCCGGGGAAAAGACTGAAGCTTTCTTT
>-|TRBD1|TRBJ1-3|TRBV11-2
CASSYHTGAGNTIYF
TGTGCCAGCAGCTACCATACAGGGGCTGGAAACACCATATATTTT
>-|-|TRBJ2-1|TRBV7-9
CASSPNGGDLGEQFF
TGTGCCAGCAGCCCTAATGGCGGAGATTTAGGTGAGCAGTTCTTC
>-|-|TRBJ2-3|TRBV7-8
CASSLLRGDTDTQYF
TGTGCCAGCAGCTTACTCCGGGGAGACACAGATACGCAGTATTTT
>-|TRBD2|TRBJ2-2|TRBV6-5
CASREGLVGAGELFF
TGTGCCAGCAGGGAGGGACTAGTGGGGGCCGGGGAGCTGTTTTTT